Given below is one TCR beta chain in context. V lost 1 base and J 10 bases, leaving 9 bases between the germline ends. CDR3 length: 12 residues. Germline V lookup: CDR1 SGHRS, CDR2 YFSETQ. Per the authors' pipeline: Counts of nucleated cells, estimated from reference gene primer amplification, were obtained. Profiling relied on immunoSEQ multiplex PCR, and the TCRdb table lists in-frame clones only, not all of them. That table supplies the V and J calls and clone size; D and trimming were determined from the DNA. The table records roughly 90,000 clones, 80% of them present only once. This sample was taken from a study of blood T cell repertoires in COVID-19. Study-level background: Sites across the United States, Italy and Spain contributed samples from acute and convalescent COVID-19. The cDNA or gDNA used as material had been derived from T cells, B-cell-depleted T cells, or PBMCs.

The receptor's source is an older woman with acute or convalescent COVID-19. The sample consisted of peripheral blood. J is TRBJ2-1 and V is TRBV5-1; D is ambiguous. The CDR3 sequence: CASSLNRREQFF. DNA of the CDR3: TGCGCCAGCAGCTTGAATCGGCGGGAGCAGTTCTTC.